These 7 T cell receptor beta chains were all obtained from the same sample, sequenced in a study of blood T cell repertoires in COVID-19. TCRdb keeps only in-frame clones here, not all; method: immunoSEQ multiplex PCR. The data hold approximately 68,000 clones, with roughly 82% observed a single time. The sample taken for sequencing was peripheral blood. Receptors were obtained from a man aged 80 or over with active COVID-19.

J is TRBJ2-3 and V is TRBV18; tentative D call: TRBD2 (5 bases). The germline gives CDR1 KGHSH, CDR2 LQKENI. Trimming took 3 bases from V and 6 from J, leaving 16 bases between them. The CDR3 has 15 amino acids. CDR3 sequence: CASSPLPGEWDTQYF. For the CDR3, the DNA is TGTGCCAGCTCACCCCTCCCCGGGGAATGGGATACGCAGTATTTT.

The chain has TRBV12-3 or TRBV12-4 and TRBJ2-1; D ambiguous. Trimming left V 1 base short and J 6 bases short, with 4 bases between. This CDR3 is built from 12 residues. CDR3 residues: CASSLGGNEQFF. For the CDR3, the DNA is TGTGCCAGCAGTTTAGGAGGCAATGAGCAGTTCTTC.

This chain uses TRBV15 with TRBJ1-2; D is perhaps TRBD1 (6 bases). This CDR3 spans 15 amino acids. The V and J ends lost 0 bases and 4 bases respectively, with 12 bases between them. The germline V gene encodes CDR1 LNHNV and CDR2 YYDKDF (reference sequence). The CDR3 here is CATSREVTGLYGYTF. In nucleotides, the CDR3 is TGTGCCACCAGCAGAGAAGTGACAGGACTCTATGGCTACACCTTC.

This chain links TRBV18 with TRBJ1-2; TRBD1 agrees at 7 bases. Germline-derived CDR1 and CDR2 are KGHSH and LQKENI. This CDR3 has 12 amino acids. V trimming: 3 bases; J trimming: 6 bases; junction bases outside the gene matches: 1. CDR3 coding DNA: TGTGCCAGCTCACCCGGACAGGATGGCTACACCTTC. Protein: CASSPGQDGYTF.

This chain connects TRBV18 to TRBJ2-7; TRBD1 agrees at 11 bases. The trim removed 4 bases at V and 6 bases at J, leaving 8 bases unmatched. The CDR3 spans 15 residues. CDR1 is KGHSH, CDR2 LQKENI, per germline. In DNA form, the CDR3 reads TGTGCCAGCTCACTCCAAGGACAGGGGGCGGGCGAGCAGTACTTC. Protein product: CASSLQGQGAGEQYF. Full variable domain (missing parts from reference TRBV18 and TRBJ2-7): NAGVMQNPRHLVRRRGQEARLRCSPMKGHSHVYWYRQLPEEGLKFMVYLQKENIIDESGMPKERFSAEFPKEGPSILRIQQVVRGDSAAYFCASSLQGQGAGEQYFGPGTRLTVT.

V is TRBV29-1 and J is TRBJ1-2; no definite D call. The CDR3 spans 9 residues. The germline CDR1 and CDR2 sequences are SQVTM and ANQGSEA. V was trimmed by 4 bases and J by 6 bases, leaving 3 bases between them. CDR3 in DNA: TGCAGCGTTGCCGATGGCTACACCTTC. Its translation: CSVADGYTF. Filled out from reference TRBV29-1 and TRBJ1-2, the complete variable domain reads SAVISQKPSRDICQRGTSLTIQCQVDSQVTMMFWYRQQPGQSLTLIATANQGSEATYESGFVIDKFPISRPNLTFSTLTVSNMSPEDSSIYLCSVADGYTFGSGTRLTVV.

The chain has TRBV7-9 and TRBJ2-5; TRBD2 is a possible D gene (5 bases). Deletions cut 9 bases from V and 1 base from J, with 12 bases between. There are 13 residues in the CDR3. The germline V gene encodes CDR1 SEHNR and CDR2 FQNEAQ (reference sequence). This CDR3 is CASSMAGQETQYF. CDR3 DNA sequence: TGTGCCAGTAGCATGGCGGGCCAAGAGACCCAGTACTTC.